Listed here is a single TCR beta chain. What it binds is not known. This entry is derived from a study of persistence of HIV-infected CD4 T cells. Lysates of CMV-infected fibroblasts at 9.5 to 10 ug/mL stimulated these cells. Memory cells lacking CD40L and CD69 with high CD45RO were sorted. Sequencing used immunoSEQ version 4 in survey mode. Some clones are missing from TCRdb's copy, which holds only in-frame ones; the method was immunoSEQ multiplex PCR. The table shows some 30,000 clones, with 82% occurring only once. The TCR was taken from an adult woman with HIV who was CMV-seropositive. This material consisted of CD4+ T cells sorted from PBMCs after roughly 18-hour stimulation, taken from a patient who received antiretroviral therapy.

The CDR3 bases are TGCGCCAGCAGTGATCAGGGGCCCCCTGTGAATGAGCAGTTCTTC. The encoded protein is CASSDQGPPVNEQFF. V gene TRBV10-2 combines with J gene TRBJ2-1, with TRBD1 as a possible D gene (6 bases). In germline, CDR1 is WSHSY, CDR2 SAAADI. V was pared by 3 bases and J by 7 bases, with 16 bases between. The CDR3 consists of 15 residues.